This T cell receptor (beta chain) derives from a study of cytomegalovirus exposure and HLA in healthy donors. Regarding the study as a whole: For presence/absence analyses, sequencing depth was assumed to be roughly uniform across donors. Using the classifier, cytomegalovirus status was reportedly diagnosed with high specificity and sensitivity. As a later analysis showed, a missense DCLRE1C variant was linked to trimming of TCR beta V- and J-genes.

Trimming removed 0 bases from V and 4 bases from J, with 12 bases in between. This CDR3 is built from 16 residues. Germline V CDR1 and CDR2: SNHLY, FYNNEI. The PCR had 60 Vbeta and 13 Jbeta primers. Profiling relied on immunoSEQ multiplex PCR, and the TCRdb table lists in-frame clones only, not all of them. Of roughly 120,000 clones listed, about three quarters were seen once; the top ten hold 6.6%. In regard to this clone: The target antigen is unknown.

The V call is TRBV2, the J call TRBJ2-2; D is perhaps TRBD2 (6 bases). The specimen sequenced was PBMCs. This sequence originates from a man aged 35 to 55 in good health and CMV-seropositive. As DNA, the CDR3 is TGTGCCAGCAGTGAAGCTCGGGGACTGTCCACCGGGGAGCTGTTTTTT. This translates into CASSEARGLSTGELFF.